These T cell receptor beta chains were read from a single sample in a study of blood T cell repertoires in COVID-19. Produced via immunoSEQ multiplex PCR; TCRdb's table is partial and in-frame only. The sample has over 450,000 clones, 85% to 90% seen once. The sample taken for sequencing was peripheral blood. The source is a woman between 45 and 60 years old with COVID-19, enrolled during active disease. Each CDR3 is given with its conserved first and last residue. Each record gives: J gene, V gene, clone size, D gene, CDR3 protein, CDR3 DNA. The D gene is left open where the match is weak. Not every row has a clone size; where given, it reads once, few, many or a size class.

>TRBJ1-6|TRBV6-1|NA|NA
CASSEAEDSPLHF
TGTGCCAGCAGTGAAGCCGAGGATTCACCCCTCCACTTT
>TRBJ1-2|TRBV10-3|NA|NA
CAISEEGRKGYTF
TGTGCCATCAGTGAGGAGGGGAGGAAAGGCTACACCTTC
>TRBJ2-3|TRBV2|NA|NA
CASETRVADTQYF
TGTGCCAGTGAGACTAGGGTGGCAGATACGCAGTATTTT
>TRBJ1-2|TRBV27|NA|NA
CASSPNREGFYGYTF
TGTGCCAGCAGTCCCAACAGGGAGGGATTCTATGGCTACACCTTC
>TRBJ1-2|TRBV9|NA|NA
CASSSRDIIYGYTF
TGTGCCAGCAGCTCCCGGGACATTATCTATGGCTACACCTTC
>TRBJ1-5|TRBV19|NA|NA
CASSPIPNRANIDQPQHF
TGTGCCAGTAGTCCTATACCGAATAGAGCTAATATCGATCAGCCCCAGCATTTT
>TRBJ1-3|TRBV6-1|NA|TRBD1
CASSAEQGGKGNTIYF
TGTGCCAGCAGTGCCGAACAGGGGGGGAAGGGAAACACCATATATTTT
>TRBJ1-5|TRBV5-1|once|NA
CASSLDGGNQPQHF
TGCGCCAGCAGCTTGGACGGGGGAAATCAGCCCCAGCATTTT
>TRBJ2-1|TRBV5-5|NA|TRBD2
CASSASGTSGVNNEQFF
TGTGCCAGCAGCGCCTCCGGGACTAGCGGGGTGAACAATGAGCAGTTCTTC
>TRBJ2-5|TRBV4-2|NA|NA
CASSQVADQETQYF
TGTGCCAGCAGCCAAGTAGCGGACCAAGAGACCCAGTACTTC
>TRBJ1-1|TRBV29-1|NA|TRBD1
CSANRGGTEAFF
TGCAGCGCAAACAGGGGAGGCACTGAAGCTTTCTTT
>TRBJ2-7|TRBV5-6|NA|TRBD1
CASSFLDRGYEQYF
TGTGCCAGCAGCTTTTTGGACAGGGGCTACGAGCAGTACTTC
>TRBJ2-5|TRBV12-5|NA|TRBD2
CASGRSLAGGLEETQYF
TGTGCTAGTGGTCGTTCACTAGCGGGGGGGCTCGAAGAGACCCAGTACTTC
>TRBJ2-3|TRBV5-1|NA|TRBD2
CASSSGAGALTDTQYF
TGCGCCAGCAGTTCAGGAGCGGGGGCGCTCACAGATACGCAGTATTTT
>TRBJ1-2|TRBV5-4|few|TRBD1
CASSLEAGGGYTF
TGTGCCAGCAGCTTGGAGGCAGGGGGTGGCTACACCTTC
>TRBJ1-2|TRBV10-2|NA|NA
CASKSGAGAYGYTF
TGCGCCAGCAAATCAGGGGCCGGCGCGTATGGCTACACCTTC
>TRBJ2-7|TRBV9|NA|TRBD1
CASSPGQGEYEQYF
TGTGCCAGCAGCCCGGGACAGGGCGAGTACGAGCAGTACTTC
>TRBJ2-3|TRBV19|NA|NA
CASNSGLPVSDTQYF
TGTGCCAGTAACTCCGGACTACCTGTCTCAGATACGCAGTATTTT
>TRBJ2-3|TRBV5-1|NA|NA
CASSLAGRRDTQYF
TGCGCCAGCAGCTTGGCCGGTAGGAGAGATACGCAGTATTTT
>TRBJ2-7|TRBV7-8|NA|NA
CASSSVARSIIEQYF
TGTGCCAGCAGCTCGGTAGCGAGAAGCATTATTGAGCAGTACTTC
>TRBJ2-3|TRBV24-1|once|TRBD1
CATSDANGDRNTDTQYF
TGTGCCACCAGTGACGCCAACGGGGACAGAAACACAGATACGCAGTATTTT
>TRBJ2-7|TRBV6-5|NA|TRBD1
CASSRGREYEQYF
TGTGCCAGCAGTAGGGGGCGCGAATACGAGCAGTACTTC
>TRBJ1-5|TRBV11-2|few|NA
CASSLEREQPQHF
TGTGCCAGCAGCTTAGAACGGGAGCAGCCCCAGCATTTT
>TRBJ2-3|TRBV19|NA|NA
CASSPGAGVKDTQYF
TGTGCCAGTAGTCCGGGGGCGGGGGTTAAGGATACGCAGTATTTT
>TRBJ2-5|TRBV3-1/TRBV3-2|NA|TRBD1
CASSLYRGQGTQETQYF
TGTGCCAGCAGCCTTTATAGGGGACAGGGAACCCAAGAGACCCAGTACTTC
>TRBJ1-5|TRBV4-1|NA|NA
CASSSQRGIEQPQHF
TGCGCCAGCAGCTCTCAAAGGGGGATTGAGCAGCCCCAGCATTTT
>TRBJ1-1|TRBV12-2|once|NA
CASRLVRGAGTEAFF
TGTGCAAGTCGCTTAGTGCGGGGAGCGGGCACTGAAGCTTTCTTT
>TRBJ1-3|TRBV18|NA|TRBD1
CASSTGTDRNTIYF
TGTGCCAGCTCAACCGGGACAGACCGAAACACCATATATTTT
>TRBJ2-2|TRBV10-1|NA|NA
CASSESKGGAGELFF
TGCGCCAGCAGTGAGTCTAAGGGAGGCGCCGGGGAGCTGTTTTTT
>TRBJ1-2|TRBV28|NA|NA
CASSLSGPPYGYTF
TGTGCCAGCAGTTTATCAGGGCCGCCCTATGGCTACACCTTC
>TRBJ1-2|TRBV2|NA|TRBD1
CASRDWTGGYGYTF
TGTGCCAGCAGGGACTGGACAGGGGGGTATGGCTACACCTTC
>TRBJ1-4|TRBV6-5|NA|TRBD1
CASSYFGRGVNEKLFF
TGTGCCAGCAGTTACTTCGGCAGGGGGGTTAATGAAAAACTGTTTTTT
>TRBJ1-5|TRBV11-2|NA|NA
CASSGDGGYNQPQHF
TGTGCCAGCAGCGGGGATGGGGGGTACAATCAGCCCCAGCATTTT
>TRBJ2-5|TRBV3-1/TRBV3-2|NA|TRBD2
CASSQEAGDETQYF
TGTGCCAGCAGCCAAGAGGCGGGGGACGAGACCCAGTACTTC
>TRBJ2-1|TRBV19|NA|NA
CASSIDTRSEQFF
TGTGCCAGTAGTATAGATACACGGAGCGAGCAGTTCTTC
>TRBJ2-2|TRBV6-5|few|TRBD1
CASSSLDRVNGELFF
TGTGCCAGCAGTTCCCTCGACAGGGTGAACGGGGAGCTGTTTTTT
>TRBJ1-1|TRBV27|NA|NA
CASSLFPSPGGTEAFF
TGTGCCAGCAGTTTATTCCCGTCCCCGGGGGGCACTGAAGCTTTCTTT